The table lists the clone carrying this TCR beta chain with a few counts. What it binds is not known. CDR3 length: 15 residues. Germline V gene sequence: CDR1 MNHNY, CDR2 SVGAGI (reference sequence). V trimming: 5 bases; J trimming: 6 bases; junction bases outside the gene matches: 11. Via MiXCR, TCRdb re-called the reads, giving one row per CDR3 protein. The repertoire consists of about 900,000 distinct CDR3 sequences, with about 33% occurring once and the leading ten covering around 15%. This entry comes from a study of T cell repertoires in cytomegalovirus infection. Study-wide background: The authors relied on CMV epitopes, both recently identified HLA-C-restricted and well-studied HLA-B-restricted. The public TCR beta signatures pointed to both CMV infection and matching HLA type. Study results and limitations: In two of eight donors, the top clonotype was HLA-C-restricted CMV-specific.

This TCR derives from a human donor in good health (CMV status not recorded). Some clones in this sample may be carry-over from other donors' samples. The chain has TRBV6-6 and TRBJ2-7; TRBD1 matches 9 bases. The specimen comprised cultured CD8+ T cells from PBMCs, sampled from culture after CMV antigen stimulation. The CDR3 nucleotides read TGTGCCAGCAGTAAGGGACAGGGAATTTCGCGCGAGCAGTACTTC. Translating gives CASSKGQGISREQYF.